This T cell receptor beta chain was obtained from a study of CD8+ T cells in alopecia areata. Study-level results: Clonality in the scalp and expanded CD8+ clones ranked among the top 100 were significantly decreased by tofacitinib.

The table lists this clone with a few counts. The antigen is not known. TCR sequencing used cDNA made by reverse transcription of extracted RNA. The assay was immunoSEQ multiplex PCR, and TCRdb's table has in-frame clones only and misses some. The sample includes approximately 200,000 clones, about three fifths of them seen just once. Treatment specified: oral pan-JAK inhibitor, 5-10 mg twice daily. Lesional scalp punch biopsies and peripheral blood were collected from alopecia areata patients. This clonotype was obtained from a human donor with alopecia areata. Sample: CD4+ T cells sorted from blood, taken at week 4, from a patient treated with tofacitinib.

For the CDR3, the DNA is TGTGCCAGCAGCTCCCGCACAGATACGCAGTATTTT. Translated: CASSSRTDTQYF. The chain recombines TRBV7-6 with TRBJ2-3; D ambiguous. From germline, CDR1 is SGHVS and CDR2 FNYEAQ. V was trimmed by 4 bases and J by 1 base, leaving 3 bases between them. The CDR3 contains 12 residues.